These T cell receptor beta chains were read from a single sample in a study of blood T cell repertoires in COVID-19. Some clones are missing from TCRdb's copy, which holds only in-frame ones; the method was immunoSEQ multiplex PCR. Seen here are about 82,000 clones, around four fifths observed once, and the top ten hold over 15%. The sequenced sample consisted of peripheral blood. The receptors here all came from a woman aged 55-70 years with acute or convalescent COVID-19. The CDR3 runs from the conserved cysteine through the conserved F or W. A D gene is named only where the DNA matches it firmly.

d_gene	v_gene	len	j_gene	CDR3aa	CDR3nt
TRBD1	TRBV10-3	16	TRBJ1-3	CAISAEGTASGNTIYF	TGTGCCATCAGTGCCGAAGGGACAGCCTCTGGAAACACCATATATTTT
TRBD1	TRBV6-6	15	TRBJ1-5	CASSPWTGINQPQHF	TGTGCCAGCAGTCCCTGGACAGGGATCAATCAGCCCCAGCATTTT
TRBD2	TRBV2	21	TRBJ2-5	CASSERPSGASGRSGLETQYF	TGTGCCAGCAGTGAAAGGCCTTCGGGGGCTAGCGGGAGGAGTGGGTTAGAGACCCAGTACTTC
TRBD1	TRBV11-3	15	TRBJ1-2	CASSPGGGPQDGYTF	TGTGCCAGCAGCCCAGGGGGCGGCCCGCAGGATGGCTACACCTTC
NA	TRBV5-1	12	TRBJ1-2	CASSLDRYGYTF	TGCGCCAGCAGCCTCGACAGGTATGGCTACACCTTC
NA	TRBV7-2	14	TRBJ2-3	CASSLGAGVDTQYF	TGTGCCAGCAGCTTAGGAGCAGGGGTAGATACGCAGTATTTT
TRBD1	TRBV7-2	15	TRBJ1-1	CASNVGTGLYTEAFF	TGTGCCAGCAACGTCGGGACAGGGCTTTACACTGAAGCTTTCTTT
NA	TRBV5-1	15	TRBJ1-6	CASSLDFLDNSPLHF	TGCGCCAGCAGCCTGGATTTTTTAGATAATTCACCCCTCCACTTT
TRBD2	TRBV11-1	16	TRBJ2-1	CASSSLAGGGYNEQFF	TGTGCCAGCAGCTCCTTAGCGGGAGGCGGCTACAATGAGCAGTTCTTC
NA	TRBV5-1	14	TRBJ2-7	CASSLDRATYEQYF	TGCGCCAGCAGCTTGGACAGGGCGACCTACGAGCAGTACTTC